This is a list of T cell receptor beta chains from one sample in a study of graft-versus-host responses after intestinal transplantation. What these receptors recognize is not known. Sequenced by immunoSEQ multiplex PCR; TCRdb stores in-frame clones only, minus some. The sample comprises tens of thousands of clones, 85% to 90% of which are singletons, and approximately 0.33% rests with the top ten. The sequencing used unstimulated CD4+ T cells sorted from spleen or lymph node cells, collected before intestinal transplant. The receptors stem from a human donor who received an intestinal transplant. CDR3s include the opening cysteine and the closing phenylalanine or tryptophan.

TRBJ2-3	TRBV5-1	CASSLERLAGDPDTQYF
TRBJ2-7	TRBV28	CASSWSSYEQYF
TRBJ2-2	TRBV2	CASSERQGAVNMPTGELFF
TRBJ2-2	TRBV2	CASRAGTVDTGELFF
TRBJ1-2	TRBV6-5	CASRRGRNRGYTF
TRBJ1-2	TRBV25-1	CASSGTGGYGYTF
TRBJ2-1	TRBV28	CASSRLAGGYNEQFF
TRBJ2-1	TRBV5-1	CASSFLAGGGNEQFF
TRBJ2-2	TRBV4-1	CASSSSSGGYTGELFF
TRBJ1-2	TRBV5-4	CASSLAGGNYGYTF
TRBJ2-3	TRBV9	CASSVGHTGGTVTQYF
TRBJ2-6	TRBV19	CASSPRTRRSSGANVLTF
TRBJ2-7	TRBV7-2	CASSLARTGNEQYF
TRBJ1-5	TRBV28	CASSNTGNNQPQHF
TRBJ2-7	TRBV6-1	CAMGYTGNYEQYF
TRBJ1-2	TRBV4-2	CASSQDQTAPYGYTF
TRBJ1-1	TRBV18	CASSPSQGSLGEAFF
TRBJ2-7	TRBV28	CASSWGQGGDEQYF
TRBJ2-5	TRBV5-1	CASSPDRGLGGQETQYF
TRBJ2-3	TRBV27	CASSTSSGYTDTQYF
TRBJ2-7	TRBV6-5	CASSDSAGGHDEQYF
TRBJ1-3	TRBV6-5	CASSFQASSGNTIYF
TRBJ1-2	TRBV5-4	CASSLAVNRGRGYTF
TRBJ2-2	TRBV4-1	CASSQGQVGGELFF
-	TRBV2	CASGPGGLAGGPHEQYF
TRBJ1-2	TRBV27	CASRTSGTVAGYTF
TRBJ1-2	TRBV7-2	CASSDRGSYGYTF
TRBJ1-4	TRBV25-1	CASSSTGEVDEKLFF
TRBJ2-7	TRBV6-6	CASSPSGYEQYF
TRBJ1-5	TRBV28	CASRQGGSVSNQPQHF
TRBJ2-3	TRBV29-1	CSVGLTSTDTQYF
TRBJ1-3	TRBV7-9	CASSLGQGNTIYF
TRBJ1-2	TRBV4-1	CASSQPGQGTADGRGYTF
TRBJ2-7	TRBV18	CASSPVQGGFSYEQYF
TRBJ2-7	TRBV11-2	CASSLGATGSYEQYF
TRBJ2-1	TRBV7-2	CASSPLSGSVHNEQFF
TRBJ2-5	TRBV5-4	CASSTMDSEETQYF
TRBJ1-5	TRBV5-6	CASSRLHNSNQPQHF
TRBJ1-1	TRBV20-1	CSASGRGEAFF
TRBJ2-5	TRBV5-4	CASSLIVGTGGETQYF
TRBJ2-3	TRBV27	CASSSLAGQTSDTQYF